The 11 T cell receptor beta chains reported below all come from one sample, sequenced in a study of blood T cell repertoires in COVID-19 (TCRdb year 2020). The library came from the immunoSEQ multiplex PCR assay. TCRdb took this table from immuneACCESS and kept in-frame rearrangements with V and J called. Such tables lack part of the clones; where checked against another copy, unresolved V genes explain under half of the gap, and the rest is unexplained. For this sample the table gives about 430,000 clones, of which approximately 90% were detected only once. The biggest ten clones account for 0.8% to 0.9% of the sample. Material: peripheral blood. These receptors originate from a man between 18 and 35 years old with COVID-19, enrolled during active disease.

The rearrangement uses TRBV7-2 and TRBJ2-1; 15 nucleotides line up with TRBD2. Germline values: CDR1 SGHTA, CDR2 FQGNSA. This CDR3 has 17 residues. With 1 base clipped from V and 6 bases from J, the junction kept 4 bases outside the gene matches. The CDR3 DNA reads TGTGCCAGCAGCTTAGAGGGGACTAGCGGGGGGCGCAATGAGCAGTTCTTC. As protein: CASSLEGTSGGRNEQFF.

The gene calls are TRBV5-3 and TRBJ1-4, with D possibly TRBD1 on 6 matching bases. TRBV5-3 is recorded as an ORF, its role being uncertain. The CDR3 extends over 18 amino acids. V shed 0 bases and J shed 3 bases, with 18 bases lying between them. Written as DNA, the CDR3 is TGTGCCAGAAGCTTGGATTGGTGTGGGGGGGCATCTAATGAAAAACTGTTTTTT. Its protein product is CARSLDWCGGASNEKLFF.

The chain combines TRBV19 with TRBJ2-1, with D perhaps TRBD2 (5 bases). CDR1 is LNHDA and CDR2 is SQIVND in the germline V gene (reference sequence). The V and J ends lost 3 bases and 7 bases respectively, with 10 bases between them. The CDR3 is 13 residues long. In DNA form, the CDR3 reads TGTGCCAGTAGTATTGAGGGCCCTAATGAGCAGTTCTTC. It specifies CASSIEGPNEQFF. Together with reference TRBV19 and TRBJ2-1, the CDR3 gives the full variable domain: DGGITQSPKYLFRKEGQNVTLSCEQNLNHDAMYWYRQDPGQGLRLIYYSQIVNDFQKGDIAEGYSVSREKKESFPLTVTSAQKNPTAFYLCASSIEGPNEQFFGPGTRLTVL.

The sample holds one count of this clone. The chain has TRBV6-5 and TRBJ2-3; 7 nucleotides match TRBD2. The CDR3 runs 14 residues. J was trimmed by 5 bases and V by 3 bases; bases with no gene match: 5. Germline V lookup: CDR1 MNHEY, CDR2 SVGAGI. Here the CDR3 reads CASSYLAGVDTQYF. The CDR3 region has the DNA TGTGCCAGCAGTTATTTGGCGGGGGTAGATACGCAGTATTTT.

The CDR3 DNA follows: TGTGCCAGCTACGGAAGAGGCAGGGGGCTAAATCAGCCCCAGCATTTT. As protein: CASYGRGRGLNQPQHF. This sequence joins TRBV28 and TRBJ1-5, with TRBD1 matching 8 bases. From germline, CDR1 is MDHEN and CDR2 SYDVKM. The CDR3 loop spans 16 amino acids. Trimming cost V 8 bases and J 4 bases; bases outside gene matches: 13.

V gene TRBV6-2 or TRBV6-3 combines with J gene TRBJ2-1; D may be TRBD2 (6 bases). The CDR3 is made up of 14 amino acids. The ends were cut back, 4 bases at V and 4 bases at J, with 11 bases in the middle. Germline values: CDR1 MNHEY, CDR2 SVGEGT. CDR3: CASSWVGGYNEQFF. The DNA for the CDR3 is TGTGCCAGCAGTTGGGTGGGGGGTTACAATGAGCAGTTCTTC.

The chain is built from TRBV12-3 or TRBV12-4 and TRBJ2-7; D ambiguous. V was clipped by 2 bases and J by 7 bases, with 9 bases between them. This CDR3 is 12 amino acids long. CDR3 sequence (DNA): TGTGCCAGCAGTTTAAGCCCCTCGGAGCAGTACTTC. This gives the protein CASSLSPSEQYF.

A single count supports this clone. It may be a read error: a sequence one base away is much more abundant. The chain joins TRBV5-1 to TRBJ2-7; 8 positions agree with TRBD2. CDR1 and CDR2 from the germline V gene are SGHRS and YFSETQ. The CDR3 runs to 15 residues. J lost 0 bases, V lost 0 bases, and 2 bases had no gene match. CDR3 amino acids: CASSLVGGASYEQYF. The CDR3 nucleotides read TGCGCCAGCAGCTTGGTCGGGGGGGCCTCCTACGAGCAGTACTTC.

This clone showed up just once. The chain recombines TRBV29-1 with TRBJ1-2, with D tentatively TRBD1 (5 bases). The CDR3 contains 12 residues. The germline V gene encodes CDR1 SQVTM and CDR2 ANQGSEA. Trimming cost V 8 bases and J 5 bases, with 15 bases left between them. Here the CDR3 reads CSTGPPMYGYTF. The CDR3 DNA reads TGCAGCACGGGACCGCCTATGTATGGCTACACCTTC.

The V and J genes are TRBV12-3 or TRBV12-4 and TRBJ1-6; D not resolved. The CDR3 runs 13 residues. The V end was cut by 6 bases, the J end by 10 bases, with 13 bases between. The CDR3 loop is CASSLTPRSPLHF. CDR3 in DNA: TGTGCCAGCAGCCTTACACCTAGGTCACCCCTCCACTTT.

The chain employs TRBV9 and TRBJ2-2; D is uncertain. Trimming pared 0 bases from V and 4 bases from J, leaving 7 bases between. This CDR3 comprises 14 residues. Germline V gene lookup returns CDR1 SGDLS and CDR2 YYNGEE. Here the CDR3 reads CASSVGLITGELFF. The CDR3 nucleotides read TGTGCCAGCAGCGTAGGGCTCATCACCGGGGAGCTGTTTTTT.